The 19 T cell receptor beta chains listed next were all sequenced from one sample in a study of early T cells in non-severe SARS-CoV-2 infection. Using its own MiXCR run on the 5' RACE reads, TCRdb lists one record per CDR3 protein. The sample has under 80,000 distinct CDR3 sequences, around 10% seen once. Input material: whole blood. The receptors stem from an adult who was a healthcare worker with PCR-confirmed SARS-CoV-2 infection or an uninfected control (not recorded which).

This clonotype was recorded at least ten times. This chain links TRBV5-1 with TRBJ2-3, with 12 bases aligning to TRBD1. The CDR3 covers 17 residues. Trimming at V came to 1 base and at J to 3 bases, leaving 6 bases not matched to a gene. The germline gives CDR1 SGHRS, CDR2 YFSETQ. The CDR3 nucleotides are TGCGCCAGCAGCTTGAAGGGACAGGGGGCCGGGACAGATACGCAGTATTTT. Its protein is CASSLKGQGAGTDTQYF.

This clonotype was seen at least ten times. The chain is built from TRBV7-8 and TRBJ1-1; the D gene is possibly TRBD1 (5 bases). The V gene lost 3 bases and the J gene lost 4 bases, with 9 bases spanning the gap. The CDR3 spans 13 residues. Looked up from germline, CDR1 is SGHVS and CDR2 is FQNEAQ. CDR3 sequence reads: CASSLAGITEAFF. CDR3 DNA: TGTGCCAGCAGCTTGGCAGGGATCACTGAAGCTTTCTTT.

This clonotype was observed many times. The chain employs TRBV3-1 and TRBJ2-4; D might be TRBD2 (7 bases). The ends were cut back, 1 base at V and 7 bases at J, with 14 bases in the middle. The CDR3 extends over 15 amino acids. Germline CDR1 is LGHDT and CDR2 is YNNKEL (reference sequence). CDR3 nucleotide sequence: TGTGCCAGCAGCCAAGTGGGTGCGGGGGCTAACATTCAGTACTTC. Its protein product is CASSQVGAGANIQYF.

This clonotype was counted many times. The chain is built from TRBV6-6 and TRBJ2-3; D possibly corresponds to TRBD1 (6 bases). The germline V gene encodes CDR1 MNHNY and CDR2 SVGAGI (reference sequence). V was trimmed by 5 bases and J by 5 bases, leaving 11 bases between them. The CDR3 runs 13 residues. The CDR3 nucleotides are TGTGCCAGCAGTCCCAGGGGACAAGATACGCAGTATTTT. This sequence encodes CASSPRGQDTQYF.

This clonotype was recorded many times. The gene calls are TRBV5-6 and TRBJ2-1; D may be TRBD1 (6 bases). From germline, CDR1 is SGHDT and CDR2 YYEEEE. Trimming removed 2 bases at V and 7 bases at J, with 13 bases between. The CDR3 runs 14 residues. The CDR3 DNA is TGTGCCAGCAGCTTCACAGGGCCAGCGAATGAGCAGTTCTTC. Protein product: CASSFTGPANEQFF.

This clonotype was counted many times. The genes are TRBV3-1 and TRBJ1-6; the match to TRBD1 covers 7 bases. Per the germline V gene, CDR1 is LGHDT and CDR2 is YNNKEL (reference sequence). With 9 bases clipped from V and 3 bases from J, the junction kept 14 bases outside the gene matches. The CDR3 is 17 residues long. The CDR3 sequence: CARTAPRRGLYNSPLHF. The CDR3 DNA follows: TGTGCCAGAACCGCGCCGAGGAGGGGGCTCTATAATTCACCCCTCCACTTT.

This clonotype showed up many times. The chain joins TRBV18 to TRBJ2-7; D tentatively reads TRBD1 or TRBD2 (5 bases each). The CDR3 is 16 residues long. Germline CDR1 KGHSH, CDR2 LQKENI. V was shortened by 3 bases and J by 2 bases, with 17 bases between the two germline ends. The CDR3 bases are TGTGCCAGCTCACCGGGCCGGGACCGAGTGCCCTACGAGCAGTACTTC. Its translation is CASSPGRDRVPYEQYF. Full variable domain (remainder filled in from reference TRBV18 and TRBJ2-7): NAGVMQNPRHLVRRRGQEARLRCSPMKGHSHVYWYRQLPEEGLKFMVYLQKENIIDESGMPKERFSAEFPKEGPSILRIQQVVRGDSAAYFCASSPGRDRVPYEQYFGPGTRLTVT.

The V call is TRBV29-1, the J call TRBJ2-7; unclear D gene. Trimming pared 1 base from V and 6 bases from J, leaving 10 bases between. In germline, CDR1 is SQVTM, CDR2 ANQGSEA. This CDR3 has 12 amino acids. CDR3 DNA: TGCAGCGTTGAAGGTGGTCCGGCCGAGCAGTACTTC. Translated: CSVEGGPAEQYF.

This clonotype was picked up many times. This chain uses TRBV30 with TRBJ2-1, with D possibly TRBD2 on 5 matching bases. V was clipped by 2 bases and J by 9 bases, with 11 bases between them. Germline V lookup: CDR1 GTSNPN, CDR2 SVGIG (reference sequence). The CDR3 has 12 amino acids. CDR3: CAWSIRLAEQFF. DNA for the CDR3: TGTGCCTGGAGTATCCGGCTAGCTGAGCAGTTCTTC. The whole variable domain, remainder taken from reference TRBV30 and TRBJ2-1, is SQTIHQWPATLVQPVGSPLSLECTVEGTSNPNLYWYRQAAGRGLQLLFYSVGIGQISSEVPQNLSASRPQDRQFILSSKKLLLSDSGFYLCAWSIRLAEQFFGPGTRLTVL.

This clonotype has at least ten counts. V usage is TRBV27 and J usage is TRBJ2-3; TRBD2 matches 12 bases. The CDR3 is 16 amino acids. Per the germline V gene, CDR1 is MNHEY and CDR2 is SMNVEV (reference sequence). The trim removed 9 bases at V and 6 bases at J, leaving 13 bases unmatched. The CDR3 DNA reads as TGTGCCAGTACGGGACTAGCGGGCCTACCCCGCGATACGCAGTATTTT. Translation: CASTGLAGLPRDTQYF.

Remarks on this clonotype: A single base separates this from a much larger clone, so it may be a read error. The chain combines TRBV5-1 with TRBJ2-1, with 7 positions matching TRBD2. The germline V gene has CDR1 SGHRS and CDR2 YFSETQ. The CDR3 has 16 residues. The trim removed 4 bases at V and 8 bases at J, leaving 15 bases unmatched. The CDR3 sequence is CASSLRTLLAGYEQFF. CDR3 nucleotide sequence: TGCGCCAGCAGCCTCCGGACGTTATTAGCGGGCTATGAGCAGTTCTTC.

The chain couples TRBV12-3 or TRBV12-4 to TRBJ1-1; D might be TRBD1 (6 bases). The CDR3 sequence is 15 residues long. V lost 5 bases and J 4 bases, leaving 17 bases between the germline ends. The CDR3 spells CASSPGKGGGTEAFF. Written as DNA, the CDR3 is TGTGCCAGCAGTCCCGGAAAGGGGGGAGGCACTGAAGCTTTCTTT.

This clonotype was observed a few times. A read error may account for a junction end that differs from germline. J is TRBJ2-7 and V is TRBV5-4; 7 positions match TRBD2. Germline V gene sequence: CDR1 SGHNT, CDR2 YYREEE (reference sequence). The CDR3 runs to 14 residues. CDR3: CVSSPSGTNYEQYF. Written as DNA, the CDR3 is TGTGTCAGCAGCCCTTCCGGGACTAACTACGAGCAGTACTTC.

This clonotype came up many times. This chain connects TRBV29-1 to TRBJ2-7; D assignment may be TRBD1 or TRBD2 (7 bases each). This CDR3 spans 13 amino acids. CDR1 and CDR2 (germline): SQVTM, ANQGSEA. V was shortened by 6 bases and J by 2 bases, with 14 bases between the two germline ends. CDR3: CSVSQGGTYEQYF. The CDR3 region has the DNA TGCAGCGTATCCCAGGGGGGGACCTACGAGCAGTACTTC.

This clonotype was detected only a few times. This chain connects TRBV19 to TRBJ2-1, with D unclear. The CDR3 has 13 amino acids. The ends were cut back, 6 bases at V and 5 bases at J, with 11 bases in the middle. Germline V gives CDR1 LNHDA, CDR2 SQIVND (reference sequence). The CDR3 is CASSPHLNNEQFF. Written as DNA, the CDR3 is TGTGCCAGTAGCCCACACCTTAACAATGAGCAGTTCTTC.

The chain combines TRBV5-1 with TRBJ1-2; D is perhaps TRBD1 (6 bases). Trimming cost V 7 bases and J 5 bases, with 12 bases left between them. The CDR3 totals 12 residues. The germline gives CDR1 SGHRS, CDR2 YFSETQ. The CDR3 nucleotides are TGCGCCAGCCGGGAACAGGGTTATGGCTACACCTTC. Its protein product is CASREQGYGYTF.

This clonotype came up many times. The chain has TRBV29-1 and TRBJ1-1; no clear D gene. With 6 bases removed from V and 4 bases from J, the gap between germline ends came to 21 bases. The V gene's germline CDR1 is SQVTM and CDR2 ANQGSEA. This CDR3 is built from 15 residues. The CDR3 sequence is CSVPGYLAGGTEAFF. In DNA form, the CDR3 reads TGCAGCGTCCCTGGATATCTTGCAGGTGGCACTGAAGCTTTCTTT.

Regarding this clonotype: A much larger clone differs by one base, so this may be a read error. This chain uses TRBV27 with TRBJ1-1; D is perhaps TRBD1 (6 bases). There are 14 residues in the CDR3. CDR1 MNHEY and CDR2 SMNVEV come from the germline V gene (reference sequence). V was cut by 3 bases and J by 0 bases, with 8 bases left in between. As DNA, the CDR3 is TGTGCCAGCAGTTTCGGGACATTGAACACTGAAGCTTTCTTT. It codes for CASSFGTLNTEAFF.

This clonotype has only a few counts. The chain recombines TRBV3-1 with TRBJ1-6; a weak D match, TRBD1 (6 bases). The CDR3 covers 14 residues. V lost 3 bases to trimming and J lost 10 bases, with 13 bases between them. CDR1 and CDR2 (germline): LGHDT, YNNKEL (reference sequence). CDR3 bases: TGTGCCAGCAGCCATGCTCACAGGGCATCACCCCTCCACTTT. Residues: CASSHAHRASPLHF.